The clone carrying this TCR beta chain was picked up one time. CDR1 is SSHAT, CDR2 FNYEAQ, per germline (reference sequence). The ends were cut back, 1 base at V and 4 bases at J, with 13 bases in the middle. The CDR3 sequence is 16 residues long. As handled by the study authors: Quantification of nucleated cells was approximated via reference gene primer amplification. The assay was immunoSEQ multiplex PCR, and TCRdb's table has in-frame clones only and misses some. That table furnishes V, J and clone size, whereas the DNA furnished D and trimming. The data contain around 200,000 clones, roughly 90% of them seen just once; the ten biggest clones take up more than 20%. This entry belongs to a study of blood T cell repertoires in COVID-19. Study details: The origin of the acute and convalescent COVID-19 samples was the United States, Italy and Spain. From T cells, B-cell-depleted T cells, or PBMCs came the material, which was cDNA or gDNA.

The source is a man between 65 and 85 years old with active or convalescent COVID-19. V gene TRBV7-7 combines with J gene TRBJ2-2; D possibly corresponds to TRBD2 (6 bases). The source material was peripheral blood. CDR3 region: CASSLVAGPGTGELFF. CDR3 in DNA: TGTGCCAGCAGCTTAGTCGCGGGGCCGGGCACCGGGGAGCTGTTTTTT.